This T cell receptor beta chain is from a study of metastatic and nonmetastatic thyroid tumors (dated by TCRdb to the early 2020s). Broadly, across the study: Repertoires from peripheral blood and from tumor or nodule tissue samples of malignant and benign thyroid patients were compared.

What the study reported, not specific to this receptor: In both blood and tumor samples, TCR beta diversity was reported to be significantly higher in malignant tumors than in benign nodules.

On this clone itself: Its cognate antigen has yet to be identified. No base quality values were provided; no much bigger clone lies one nucleotide off.

Trimming removed 0 bases from V and 8 bases from J, leaving 13 bases between the germline ends. From its cysteine to its phenylalanine, the CDR3 spans 13 amino acids. Of the read, only the CDR3 DNA is kept; its 39 bases are in frame from base 1. The germline V gene (reference sequence) gives CDR1 as DFQATT and CDR2 as SNEGSKA. No treatment had been received by any patient before thyroid surgery. Using T-cell receptor beta sequencing, the study looked back at clinical samples from patients collected from about 2011 to 2019. The library was prepared using PCR. Sequencing was performed on an Illumina HiSeq 4000. High-throughput sequencing was used to profile the CDR3 region of the TCR beta-chain in every patient. Per the source publication's procedure: The researchers built a classifier to tell apart papillary thyroid cancer patients with distant metastasis, based on CDR3 differences among clinicopathological groups. The Shannon index was used to measure repertoire diversity, and the Morisita-Horn index was used to measure how similar tumor and blood repertoires were. TCRdb's own reprocessing of the public reads used fastp at Q25 and MiXCR and kept productive beta chains. TCRdb's processing, not the authors', yielded these V and J calls. This sample lists approximately 7,000 clones; under 45% were detected once. The ten top clones hold about 24% of the sample.

The sample taken for sequencing was tumor tissue. The V gene is TRBV20-1 and the J gene is TRBJ1-2; the D gene lacks a confident call. This clonotype was sampled from a female donor with papillary thyroid cancer or a benign thyroid nodule (not recorded which). Some clones in this sample may be carry-over from other donors' samples. The CDR3 region: CSARDLNGGGYTF. In nucleotides, the sequence is TGCAGTGCTAGAGATTTAAACGGTGGAGGCTACACCTTC.